Listed below are T cell receptor beta chains from one sample, sequenced in a study of blood T cell repertoires in COVID-19. Clones were sequenced by immunoSEQ multiplex PCR, and TCRdb holds only the in-frame ones, with some missing. Of roughly 100,000 clones in the sample, 85% to 90% were seen once. Sequenced material: peripheral blood. The source is a man aged 45-60 years with active or convalescent COVID-19. Both conserved end residues are part of each CDR3. Each record gives: V gene, CDR3 protein.

v_call: TRBV10-2
cdr3_aa: CASSDGGTWLFF

v_call: TRBV6-5
cdr3_aa: CASSYSRGDHEQFF

v_call: TRBV13
cdr3_aa: CASSWGQGGYEQYF

v_call: TRBV4-1
cdr3_aa: CASSRLAAETQYF

v_call: TRBV30
cdr3_aa: CAWSVSSVRQPQHF

v_call: TRBV12-3/TRBV12-4
cdr3_aa: CASSRGNTEAFF

v_call: TRBV2
cdr3_aa: CASSLIKGGGEQFF

v_call: TRBV2
cdr3_aa: CASSGLAGAADTQYF

v_call: TRBV19
cdr3_aa: CASSSPGLVRNEQFF

v_call: TRBV5-4
cdr3_aa: CASSLRQGSYNEQFF

v_call: TRBV18
cdr3_aa: CASSPSADNYGYTF

v_call: TRBV5-1
cdr3_aa: CASSLGAGGLETQYF

v_call: TRBV7-2
cdr3_aa: CASSSGTSWTYNEQFF

v_call: TRBV5-1
cdr3_aa: CASSPTGFSTGELFF

v_call: TRBV7-9
cdr3_aa: CASSHGTSGGVDTQYF

v_call: TRBV6-5
cdr3_aa: CASSYSETGGRGYTF

v_call: TRBV3-1/TRBV3-2
cdr3_aa: CASSRQGTSGYTF

v_call: TRBV28
cdr3_aa: CASSYIRGQGEAETQYF

v_call: TRBV10-1
cdr3_aa: CASSESTSRGMYNEQFF

v_call: TRBV6-2/TRBV6-3
cdr3_aa: CASSRQGSNQPQHF

v_call: TRBV24-1
cdr3_aa: CATSDFGLALDTQYF

v_call: TRBV4-1
cdr3_aa: CASSHSRETQYF

v_call: TRBV10-1
cdr3_aa: CASSQEWGLGTDTQYF

v_call: TRBV18
cdr3_aa: CASSPLGQPTDTQYF

v_call: TRBV11-3
cdr3_aa: CASSLQGSNTEAFF

v_call: TRBV5-4
cdr3_aa: CASSSYQDSGYTF

v_call: TRBV2
cdr3_aa: CASTSRQAADTQYF

v_call: TRBV2
cdr3_aa: CASSEDSHLAKNIQYF

v_call: TRBV21-1
cdr3_aa: CARTGVGLAGAYNEQFF

v_call: TRBV7-9
cdr3_aa: CASSRLTSGGSQETQYF

v_call: TRBV5-1
cdr3_aa: CASSDGLALSTDTQYF

v_call: TRBV12-2
cdr3_aa: CASRLVTGTGGNQPQHF

v_call: TRBV21-1
cdr3_aa: CAATRQGGPIEQYF

v_call: TRBV5-1
cdr3_aa: CASSRLAGAVRETQYF

v_call: TRBV5-1
cdr3_aa: CASSTGTGGNYGYTF

v_call: TRBV11-2
cdr3_aa: CASSGTALSTEAFF

v_call: TRBV11-2
cdr3_aa: CASSRTSGGNTGELFF

v_call: TRBV4-1
cdr3_aa: CASSPVEPGEQFF

v_call: TRBV19
cdr3_aa: CASSTRQGRKNTGELFF

v_call: TRBV4-1
cdr3_aa: CASSQRTISSTDTQYF

v_call: TRBV5-6
cdr3_aa: CASSLWLTDSNQPQHF

v_call: TRBV20-1
cdr3_aa: CSASSTYFNYGYTF

v_call: TRBV28
cdr3_aa: CASSLGGVVNEKLFF

v_call: TRBV4-2
cdr3_aa: CASSQDGARTSNQPQHF

v_call: TRBV12-3/TRBV12-4
cdr3_aa: CASTRDILGEQYF

v_call: TRBV11-2
cdr3_aa: CASNQGQGANEQFF

v_call: TRBV4-3
cdr3_aa: CASSLYRGGFQYF

v_call: TRBV4-1
cdr3_aa: CASSQDRELDSPLHF

v_call: TRBV6-1
cdr3_aa: CASRESDRGHNSPLHF

v_call: TRBV9
cdr3_aa: CASSAGQWDNSPLHF

v_call: TRBV2
cdr3_aa: CASSQGAREKLFF